This T cell receptor beta chain was retrieved from a study of blood T cell repertoires in COVID-19. This table comes from immunoSEQ multiplex PCR, and its TCRdb copy is limited to in-frame clones, with some not included. Here the sample spans about 190,000 clones, 65% to 80% being singletons. Donors were grouped by their self-reported clinical history. V dropped 2 bases and J dropped 4 bases, with 17 bases sitting between them. The CDR3 has 16 amino acids. The V gene's germline CDR1 is SGHNT and CDR2 YYREEE (reference sequence). The gene calls are TRBV5-4 and TRBJ2-3, with D perhaps matching TRBD2 (6 bases). Sequencing was carried out using PBMCs or T cells enriched from blood (not recorded which). This clonotype was sampled from a woman in her 50s with acute COVID-19. CDR3 sequence: CASSLKLGGGADTQYF. CDR3 nucleotide sequence: TGTGCCAGCAGCTTAAAGCTCGGGGGAGGTGCAGATACGCAGTATTTT.